The 32 T cell receptor beta chains given below trace back to one sample, sequenced in a study of regulatory T cells in long-lasting Graves disease. As to time point: persistent/refractory GD, antithyroid drugs over 5 years with positive TRAb. Isolated PBMC RNA provided the starting material for the TCR library. CDR3 regions were amplified by Arm-PCR using iRepertoire HTBI primers to build TCR beta libraries. TCRdb processed the multiplex PCR reads anew with MiXCR; each CDR3 protein has one entry. This sample carries roughly 400,000 distinct CDR3 sequences, roughly a fifth of them seen once, and the ten largest clones take more than 13%. The sample consisted of peripheral blood mononuclear cells (PBMCs), taken when the disease was refractory, from a patient treated with antithyroid drugs. Receptors originate from a female donor with Graves disease.

This clonotype was counted many times. This chain links TRBV2 with TRBJ2-7; 14 bases agree with TRBD2. Germline V gene data show CDR1 as SNHLY and CDR2 as FYNNEI. The CDR3 spans 15 residues. The V and J ends lost 6 bases and 5 bases, in that order; junction bases with no gene match: 6. The CDR3 reads CASSDGLAGGHEQYF. The CDR3 region has the DNA TGTGCCAGCAGCGACGGACTAGCGGGAGGCCACGAGCAGTACTTC.

V and J are TRBV24-1 and TRBJ1-2; D unclear. CDR3 length equals 14 residues. Germline CDR1 is KGHDR and CDR2 is SFDVKD. Deletions cut 4 bases from V and 8 bases from J, with 16 bases between. The CDR3 DNA reads TGTGCCACCAGTGACCCTCGCGTCCCGAGCGGCTACACCTTC. Translating gives CATSDPRVPSGYTF.

This clonotype was observed many times. The genes are TRBV5-1 and TRBJ1-6; D is ambiguous. Per germline, CDR1 SGHRS and CDR2 YFSETQ. The CDR3 loop spans 14 amino acids. V dropped 3 bases and J dropped 5 bases, with 9 bases sitting between them. CDR3 residues: CASSWGENNSPLHF. The CDR3 DNA sequence: TGCGCCAGCAGCTGGGGAGAAAATAATTCACCCCTCCACTTT.

This clonotype was recorded at least ten times. The chain has TRBV24-1 and TRBJ2-2; D gene uncertain. The germline CDR1 and CDR2 sequences are KGHDR and SFDVKD. V gave up 9 bases and J gave up 1 base, with 5 bases separating them. The CDR3 is made up of 12 amino acids. The CDR3 region is CATSGNTGELFF. DNA of the CDR3: TGTGCCACCTCAGGGAACACCGGGGAGCTGTTTTTT.

The table lists this clonotype with a few counts. The J gene is TRBJ1-2, the V gene TRBV20-1; D unresolved. Trimming shortened V by 1 base and J by 2 bases, and 8 bases separated the two germline ends. CDR1 and CDR2 from the germline V gene are DFQATT and SNEGSKA (reference sequence). The CDR3 extends over 13 amino acids. The CDR3 loop reads CSARVRENYGYTF. The DNA of the CDR3 is TGCAGTGCTAGAGTTCGGGAGAACTATGGCTACACCTTC.

Only a few counts were recorded for this clonotype. The V gene is TRBV20-1, the J gene TRBJ2-7; 9 positions match TRBD1. V lost 5 bases to trimming and J lost 3 bases; unmatched junction nucleotides: 11. The CDR3 spans 15 residues. Germline CDR1 reads DFQATT; CDR2 reads SNEGSKA (reference sequence). The CDR3 nucleotides read TGCAGTGCTCTCGATTCCGGGACAGGGTTCTACGAGCAGTACTTC. Its protein product is CSALDSGTGFYEQYF.

This clonotype has a count of ten or more. The rearrangement joins TRBV6-2 or TRBV6-3 to TRBJ2-6; D is ambiguous. CDR1 MNHEY and CDR2 SVGEGT come from the germline V gene. CDR3 length: 15 amino acids. V was cut by 5 bases and J by 1 base, with 9 bases left in between. CDR3 residues: CASSELPSGANVLTF. CDR3 coding DNA: TGTGCCAGCAGTGAACTCCCGTCTGGGGCCAACGTCCTGACTTTC.

This clonotype showed up many times. The chain employs TRBV20-1 and TRBJ2-5, with 10 bases aligning to TRBD2. The CDR3 length is 16 residues. Germline values: CDR1 DFQATT, CDR2 SNEGSKA (reference sequence). After removal of 6 bases from V and 5 bases from J, the junction contained 15 bases not matched to a gene. CDR3 nucleotide sequence: TGCAGTGCCACGGACCCTAGCGGGAGTCAGTGGGAGACCCAGTACTTC. As protein: CSATDPSGSQWETQYF.

The chain has TRBV20-1 and TRBJ2-2, with 8 positions matching TRBD2. V lost 6 bases, J lost 2 bases, and 8 bases stayed unmatched. Germline-derived CDR1 and CDR2 are DFQATT and SNEGSKA (reference sequence). The CDR3 runs to 15 residues. The DNA for the CDR3 is TGCAGTGCCCCATTTAGCGGGGCTAACACCGGGGAGCTGTTTTTT. This encodes CSAPFSGANTGELFF.

This CDR3 reads CATSPGGTLYEQYF. CDR3 nucleotide sequence: TGTGCCACCTCCCCAGGGGGGACCCTCTACGAGCAGTACTTC. The chain recombines TRBV15 with TRBJ2-7; TRBD1 might be the D (7 bases). The CDR3 totals 14 residues. Looked up from germline, CDR1 is LNHNV and CDR2 is YYDKDF (reference sequence). With 8 bases removed from V and 3 bases from J, the gap between germline ends came to 17 bases.

This clonotype was detected many times. The chain couples TRBV28 to TRBJ1-4, with 10 bases matching TRBD1. The trim removed 3 bases at V and 6 bases at J, leaving 7 bases unmatched. From germline, CDR1 is MDHEN and CDR2 SYDVKM. The CDR3 spans 16 residues. The CDR3 spells CASSLGAGTGDEKLFF. CDR3 coding DNA: TGTGCCAGCAGTTTGGGGGCCGGGACAGGGGATGAAAAACTGTTTTTT.

This clonotype has ten or more counts. The CDR3 DNA follows: TGTGCCAGCAGTTTTGCAGGGAAGTATGGCTACACCTTC. This gives the protein CASSFAGKYGYTF. The chain joins TRBV27 to TRBJ1-2; possibly TRBD1 for D (5 bases). Germline V gene lookup returns CDR1 MNHEY and CDR2 SMNVEV (reference sequence). The CDR3 spans 13 residues. Trimming took 3 bases from V and 5 from J, leaving 10 bases between them.

This clonotype has ten or more counts. The V and J genes are TRBV28 and TRBJ1-2, with D maybe TRBD1 (5 bases). CDR3 length: 12 residues. CDR1 and CDR2 (germline): MDHEN, SYDVKM. Trimming cost V 8 bases and J 8 bases, with 15 bases left between them. Here the CDR3 reads CASRPPGEGYTF. The CDR3 DNA follows: TGTGCCAGCCGGCCTCCGGGGGAGGGCTACACCTTC.

J is TRBJ2-3 and V is TRBV24-1; D is undetermined. In germline, CDR1 is KGHDR, CDR2 SFDVKD. CDR3 size: 13 residues. Trimming removed 5 bases at V and 2 bases at J, with 7 bases between. DNA for the CDR3: TGTGCCACCAGTGGAAACCCCACAGATACGCAGTATTTT. Protein: CATSGNPTDTQYF.

This clonotype has just a few counts. The V call is TRBV28, the J call TRBJ2-3; 8 bases line up with TRBD2. CDR1 MDHEN and CDR2 SYDVKM come from the germline V gene. This CDR3 region has 15 residues. V shed 10 bases and J 2 bases; nucleotides not matched to a gene: 11. The CDR3 region is CATQLAEANTDTQYF. The CDR3 DNA reads as TGTGCCACGCAACTAGCGGAAGCTAACACAGATACGCAGTATTTT.

At least ten counts were recorded for this clonotype. The chain uses TRBV28 and TRBJ1-5; D is unresolved. Per the germline V gene, CDR1 is MDHEN and CDR2 is SYDVKM. V lost 1 base and J lost 7, with 8 bases in between. This CDR3 region has 13 residues. The DNA of the CDR3 is TGTGCCAGCAGTTTATTCCCGCAACAGCCCCAGCATTTT. It encodes CASSLFPQQPQHF.

Many counts were recorded for this clonotype. The chain combines TRBV12-3 or TRBV12-4 with TRBJ2-6; D not certain. CDR3 length equals 18 residues. V was cut by 3 bases and J by 0 bases, with 15 bases left in between. The DNA for the CDR3 is TGTGCCAGCAGTTTGGTCCGAACTGTCTTCTCTGGGGCCAACGTCCTGACTTTC. As protein: CASSLVRTVFSGANVLTF.

The chain has TRBV28 and TRBJ2-3; tentative D call: TRBD2 (5 bases). The CDR3 has 15 residues. With 4 bases removed from V and 4 bases from J, the gap between germline ends came to 15 bases. Germline assignment: CDR1 MDHEN and CDR2 SYDVKM. The CDR3 nucleotides are TGTGCCAGCAGTTCCGCCGCGGGTACGGCAGATACGCAGTATTTT. Protein sequence: CASSSAAGTADTQYF.

Note on this clonotype: This could be a read error, since a much larger clone is one nucleotide away. This chain uses TRBV6-9 with TRBJ2-2; D possibly uses TRBD1 or TRBD2 (5 bases each). The CDR3 length is 16 residues. Germline values: CDR1 MNHGY, CDR2 SVAAGI. The CDR3 protein is CASSSWTWGRTGEPFF. CDR3 in DNA: TGTGCCAGCAGTTCCTGGACATGGGGTAGGACCGGGGAGCCGTTTTTT.

The chain links TRBV20-1 to TRBJ2-5; 8 positions match TRBD1. Germline CDR1 reads DFQATT; CDR2 reads SNEGSKA (reference sequence). The trim removed 5 bases at V and 4 bases at J, leaving 6 bases unmatched. The CDR3 is 13 amino acids. CDR3 in amino acids: CSAGQGARETQYF. For the CDR3, the DNA is TGCAGTGCTGGCCAGGGGGCGAGAGAGACCCAGTACTTC.

Of note for this clonotype: A much larger clone lies a single base off, so this may be a read error. No conserved phenylalanine or tryptophan ends this CDR3, so it is likely a read error. The chain combines TRBV7-9 with TRBJ1-1; D unclear. This CDR3 spans 14 amino acids. Germline-derived CDR1 and CDR2 are SEHNR and FQNEAQ (reference sequence). V dropped 5 bases and J dropped 2 bases, with 12 bases sitting between them. The CDR3 DNA sequence: TGTGCCAGCAGCCCTCAACACAGCAACACTGAAGCTTTCTCT. Translation: CASSPQHSNTEAFS.

At least ten counts were recorded for this clonotype. The chain links TRBV12-3 or TRBV12-4 to TRBJ2-7, with a tentative D call TRBD2 (5 bases). CDR3 size: 14 residues. V dropped 0 bases and J dropped 6 bases, with 12 bases sitting between them. DNA for the CDR3: TGTGCCAGCAGTTTAGCGGGAGTTCGGGTCGAGCAGTACTTC. This sequence encodes CASSLAGVRVEQYF.

This clonotype was observed a few times. The J gene is TRBJ2-4, the V gene TRBV2; no definite D call. Per the germline V gene, CDR1 is SNHLY and CDR2 is FYNNEI. There are 15 residues in the CDR3. Deletions cut 6 bases from V and 0 bases from J, with 12 bases between. The DNA of the CDR3 is TGTGCCAGCAGAGATTTAATACTAGCCAAAAACATTCAGTACTTC. It yields the protein CASRDLILAKNIQYF.

Only a few counts were recorded for this clonotype. The J gene is TRBJ1-1, the V gene TRBV6-1; TRBD1 aligns across 8 bases. The CDR3 covers 15 residues. CDR1 and CDR2 (germline): MNHNS, SASEGT. V lost 6 bases, J lost 3 bases, and 9 bases stayed unmatched. The CDR3 loop is CASSQGDRGYTEAFF. The CDR3 DNA is TGTGCCAGCAGCCAAGGCGACAGGGGCTACACTGAAGCTTTCTTT.

A few counts support this clonotype. The chain recombines TRBV15 with TRBJ2-1; 7 bases are a match to TRBD2. This CDR3 spans 15 amino acids. In germline, CDR1 is LNHNV, CDR2 YYDKDF (reference sequence). V shed 2 bases, J shed 15 bases, and the junction held 16 bases outside the gene matches. CDR3 in amino acids: CATSRPPGAGVPLFF. In DNA, the CDR3 is TGTGCCACCAGCAGACCTCCCGGGGCGGGAGTCCCTCTGTTCTTC.

The chain is built from TRBV2 and TRBJ1-3, with D perhaps matching TRBD1 (6 bases). In germline, CDR1 is SNHLY, CDR2 FYNNEI. The CDR3 totals 15 residues. V was clipped by 1 base and J by 2 bases, with 9 bases between them. The CDR3 region has the DNA TGTGCCAGCAGTGAAGAGGGGGAGGCTGGAAACACCATATATTTT. Protein sequence: CASSEEGEAGNTIYF.

This clonotype was seen a few times. The chain joins TRBV5-1 to TRBJ1-6, with D perhaps matching TRBD1 (5 bases). The CDR3 is 16 residues long. In germline, CDR1 is SGHRS, CDR2 YFSETQ. With 3 bases removed from V and 7 bases from J, the gap between germline ends came to 17 bases. In nucleotides, the CDR3 is TGCGCCAGCAGCTCGGAACCGGGACTTGGGAATTCACCCCTCCACTTT. This gives the protein CASSSEPGLGNSPLHF.

With respect to this clonotype: A read error may be the cause here, since a much bigger clone is one base away. The chain is built from TRBV2 and TRBJ2-3; D perhaps matches TRBD1 (6 bases). V was pared by 1 base and J by 8 bases, with 16 bases between. Germline V gene lookup returns CDR1 SNHLY and CDR2 FYNNEI. CDR3 length equals 15 residues. The CDR3 DNA sequence: TGTGCCAGCAGTGAAGGGACAGCTTGGACGGGTACGCAGTATTTT. This translates into CASSEGTAWTGTQYF.

This clonotype appeared many times. The genes are TRBV28 and TRBJ2-7; TRBD1 matches 10 bases. This CDR3 has 15 amino acids. Looked up from germline, CDR1 is MDHEN and CDR2 is SYDVKM. Germline trimming cut 4 bases from V and 1 base from J; bases unmatched to any gene: 4. The CDR3 DNA sequence: TGTGCCAGCAGTTCCGGACAGGGGGTATCCTACGAGCAGTACTTC. It translates to CASSSGQGVSYEQYF.

This clonotype was counted a single time. The chain links TRBV13 to TRBJ1-1, with D unresolved. The V and J ends lost 4 bases and 5 bases respectively, with 17 bases between them. This CDR3 is 15 amino acids long. Germline loops: CDR1 PRHDT, CDR2 FYEKMQ (reference sequence). The CDR3 is CASSSAFAPGTEAFF. The DNA for the CDR3 is TGTGCCAGCAGCTCGGCCTTTGCCCCCGGGACTGAAGCTTTCTTT. The entire variable domain, with the rest obtained from reference TRBV13 and TRBJ1-1, is as follows: AAGVIQSPRHLIKEKRETATLKCYPIPRHDTVYWYQQGPGQDPQFLISFYEKMQSDKGSIPDRFSAQQFSDYHSELNMSSLELGDSALYFCASSSAFAPGTEAFFGQGTRLTVV.

V gene TRBV3-1 combines with J gene TRBJ1-5; D gene uncertain. The CDR3 runs 14 residues. Trimming took 1 base from V and 3 from J, leaving 7 bases between them. CDR1 and CDR2 from the germline V gene are LGHDT and YNNKEL (reference sequence). The CDR3 loop is CASSQVLVNQPQHF. The CDR3 nucleotides are TGTGCCAGCAGCCAAGTTTTGGTCAATCAGCCCCAGCATTTT.

This clonotype occurred many times. This chain connects TRBV28 to TRBJ1-5, with TRBD1 as a possible D gene (5 bases). Per the germline V gene, CDR1 is MDHEN and CDR2 is SYDVKM. Trimming took 2 bases from V and 7 from J, leaving 12 bases between them. This CDR3 has 14 amino acids. The CDR3 spells CASSLESGDQPQHF. As DNA, the CDR3 is TGTGCCAGCAGTTTAGAATCTGGGGACCAGCCCCAGCATTTT.